This T cell receptor (beta chain) was identified in a study of T cell repertoires in cytomegalovirus infection. In the case of this clonotype: Its antigen is as yet unknown.

The CDR3 runs to 12 residues. In germline, CDR1 is MNHEY, CDR2 SVGEGT. V was shortened by 5 bases and J by 9 bases, with 11 bases between the two germline ends. TCRdb re-called the reads with MiXCR, one entry per CDR3 protein. This sample has roughly 990,000 distinct CDR3 sequences, with roughly 30% found just once. The sequencing here drew on cultured CD8+ T cells from PBMCs, taken from culture after CMV antigen stimulation. This TCR was sampled from a human donor in good health (CMV status not recorded). Some clones in this sample may be carry-over from other donors' samples. The chain couples TRBV6-2 or TRBV6-3 to TRBJ2-1; unclear D gene. DNA for the CDR3: TGTGCCAGCAGTCACCCGGTCATTGAGCAGTTCTTC. Translation: CASSHPVIEQFF.